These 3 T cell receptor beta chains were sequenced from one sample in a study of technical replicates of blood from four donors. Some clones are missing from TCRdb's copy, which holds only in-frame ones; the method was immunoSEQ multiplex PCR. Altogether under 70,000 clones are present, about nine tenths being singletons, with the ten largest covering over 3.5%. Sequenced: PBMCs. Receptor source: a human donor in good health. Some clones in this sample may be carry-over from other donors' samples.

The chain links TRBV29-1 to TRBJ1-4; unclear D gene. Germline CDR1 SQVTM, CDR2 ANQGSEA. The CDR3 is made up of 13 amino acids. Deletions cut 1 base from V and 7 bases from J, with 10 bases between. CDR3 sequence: CSVEGGFGEKLFF. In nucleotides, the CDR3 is TGCAGCGTTGAAGGCGGATTCGGTGAAAAACTGTTTTTT.

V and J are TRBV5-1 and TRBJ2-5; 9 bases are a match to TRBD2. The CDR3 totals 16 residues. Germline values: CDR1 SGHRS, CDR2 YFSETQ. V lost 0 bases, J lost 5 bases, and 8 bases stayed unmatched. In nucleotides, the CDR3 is TGCGCCAGCAGCTTGGGTCTAGCGGGGCCACGGGAGACCCAGTACTTC. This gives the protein CASSLGLAGPRETQYF.

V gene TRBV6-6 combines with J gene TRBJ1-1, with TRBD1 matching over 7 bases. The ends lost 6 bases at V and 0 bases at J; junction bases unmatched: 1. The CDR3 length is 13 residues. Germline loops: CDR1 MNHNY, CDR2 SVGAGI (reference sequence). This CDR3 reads CASRGQMNTEAFF. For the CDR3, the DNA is TGTGCCAGCAGGGGACAGATGAACACTGAAGCTTTCTTT.